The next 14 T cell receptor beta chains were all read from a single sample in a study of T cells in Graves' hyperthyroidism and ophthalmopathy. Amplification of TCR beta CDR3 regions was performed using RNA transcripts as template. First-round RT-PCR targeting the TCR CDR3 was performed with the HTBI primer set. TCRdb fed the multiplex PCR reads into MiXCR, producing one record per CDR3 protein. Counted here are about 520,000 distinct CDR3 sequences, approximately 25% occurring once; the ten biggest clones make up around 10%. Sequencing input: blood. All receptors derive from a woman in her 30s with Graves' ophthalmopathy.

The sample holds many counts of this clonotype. For the CDR3, the DNA is TGTGCCAGCAGCTTAGGAATAGGGGGCGAGCAGCCCCAGCATTTT. It translates to CASSLGIGGEQPQHF. The chain couples TRBV7-8 to TRBJ1-5; 7 nucleotides line up with TRBD1. Germline V gene sequence: CDR1 SGHVS, CDR2 FQNEAQ. V shed 1 base, J shed 7 bases, and the junction held 7 bases outside the gene matches. CDR3 size: 15 residues.

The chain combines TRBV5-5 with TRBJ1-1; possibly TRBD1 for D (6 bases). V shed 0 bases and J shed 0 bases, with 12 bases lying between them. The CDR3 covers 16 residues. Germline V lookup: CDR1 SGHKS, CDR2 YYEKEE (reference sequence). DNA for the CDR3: TGTGCCAGCAGCTTGGGTCGGTGGGGGCTGAACACTGAAGCTTTCTTT. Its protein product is CASSLGRWGLNTEAFF.

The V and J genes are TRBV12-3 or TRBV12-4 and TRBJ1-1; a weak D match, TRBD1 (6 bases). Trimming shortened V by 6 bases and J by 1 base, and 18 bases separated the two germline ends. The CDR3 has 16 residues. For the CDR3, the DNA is TGTGCCAGCAGATCCCTTGGGGGACATTCGAACACTGAAGCTTTCTTT. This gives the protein CASRSLGGHSNTEAFF.

The CDR3 region is CASSYLTGRLGGGELFF. As DNA, the CDR3 is TGTGCCAGCAGCTACCTGACGGGACGCCTTGGGGGCGGGGAGCTGTTTTTT. J is TRBJ2-2 and V is TRBV7-9; D possibly matches TRBD1 or TRBD2 (5 bases each). The CDR3 consists of 17 residues. Trimming cost V 4 bases and J 7 bases, with 22 bases left between them. The germline CDR1 and CDR2 sequences are SEHNR and FQNEAQ (reference sequence).

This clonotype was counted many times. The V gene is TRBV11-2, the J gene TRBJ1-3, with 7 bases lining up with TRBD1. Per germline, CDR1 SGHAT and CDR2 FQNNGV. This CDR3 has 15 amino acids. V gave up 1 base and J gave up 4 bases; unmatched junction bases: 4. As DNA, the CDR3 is TGTGCCAGCAGCTTAGTTGGGACAGCCGGAAACACCATATATTTT. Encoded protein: CASSLVGTAGNTIYF. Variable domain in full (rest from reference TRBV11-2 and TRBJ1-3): EAGVAQSPRYKIIEKRQSVAFWCNPISGHATLYWYQQILGQGPKLLIQFQNNGVVDDSQLPKDRFSAERLKGVDSTLKIQPAKLEDSAVYLCASSLVGTAGNTIYFGEGSWLTVV.

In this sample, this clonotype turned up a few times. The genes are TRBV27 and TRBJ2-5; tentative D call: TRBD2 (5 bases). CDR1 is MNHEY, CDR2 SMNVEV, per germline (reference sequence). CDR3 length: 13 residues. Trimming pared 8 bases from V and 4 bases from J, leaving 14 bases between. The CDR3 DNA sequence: TGTGCCAGCTCCCGGGAACCTCTAGAGACCCAGTACTTC. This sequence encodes CASSREPLETQYF.

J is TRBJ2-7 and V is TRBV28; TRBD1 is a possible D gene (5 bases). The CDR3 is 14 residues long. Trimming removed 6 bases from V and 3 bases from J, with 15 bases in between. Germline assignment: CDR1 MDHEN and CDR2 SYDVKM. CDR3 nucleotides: TGTGCCAGCAGCCCCCTGACAGAGAGCTACGAGCAGTACTTC. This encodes CASSPLTESYEQYF. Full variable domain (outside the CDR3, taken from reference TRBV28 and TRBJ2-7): DVKVTQSSRYLVKRTGEKVFLECVQDMDHENMFWYRQDPGLGLRLIYFSYDVKMKEKGDIPEGYSVSREKKERFSLILESASTNQTSMYLCASSPLTESYEQYFGPGTRLTVT.

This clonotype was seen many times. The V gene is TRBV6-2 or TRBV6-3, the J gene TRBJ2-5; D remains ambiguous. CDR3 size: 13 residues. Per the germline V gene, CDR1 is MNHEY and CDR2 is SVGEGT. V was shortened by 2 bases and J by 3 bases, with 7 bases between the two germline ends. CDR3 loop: CASSYIPKETQYF. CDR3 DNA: TGTGCCAGCAGTTACATCCCAAAAGAGACCCAGTACTTC.

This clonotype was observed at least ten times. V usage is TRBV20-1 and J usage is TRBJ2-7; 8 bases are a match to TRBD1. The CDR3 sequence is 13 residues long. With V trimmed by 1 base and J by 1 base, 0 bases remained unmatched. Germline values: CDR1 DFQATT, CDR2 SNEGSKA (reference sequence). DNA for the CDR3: TGCAGTGCTAGAGGACAGGGGTCCTACGAGCAGTACTTC. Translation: CSARGQGSYEQYF.

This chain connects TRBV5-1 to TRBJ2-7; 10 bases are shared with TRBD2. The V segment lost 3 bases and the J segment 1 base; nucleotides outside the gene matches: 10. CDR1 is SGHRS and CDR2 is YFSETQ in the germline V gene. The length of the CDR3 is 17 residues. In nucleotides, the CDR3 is TGCGCCAGCAGCTCCCCTTCTAGCGGGAGATGGTCCTACGAGCAGTACTTC. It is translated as CASSSPSSGRWSYEQYF.

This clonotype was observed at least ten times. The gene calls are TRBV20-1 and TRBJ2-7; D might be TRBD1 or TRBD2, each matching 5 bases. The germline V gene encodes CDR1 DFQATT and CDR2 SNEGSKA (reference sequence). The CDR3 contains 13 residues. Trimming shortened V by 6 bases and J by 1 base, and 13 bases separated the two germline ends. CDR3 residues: CSAGPTSSYEQYF. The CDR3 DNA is TGCAGTGCGGGACCGACTTCATCCTACGAGCAGTACTTC.

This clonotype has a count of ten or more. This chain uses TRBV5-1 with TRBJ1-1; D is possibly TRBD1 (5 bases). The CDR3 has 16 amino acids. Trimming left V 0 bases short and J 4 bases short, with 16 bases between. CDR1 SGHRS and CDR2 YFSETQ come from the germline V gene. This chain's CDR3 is CASSLGPGPRGTEAFF. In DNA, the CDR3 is TGCGCCAGCAGCTTGGGGCCAGGGCCACGGGGCACTGAAGCTTTCTTT.

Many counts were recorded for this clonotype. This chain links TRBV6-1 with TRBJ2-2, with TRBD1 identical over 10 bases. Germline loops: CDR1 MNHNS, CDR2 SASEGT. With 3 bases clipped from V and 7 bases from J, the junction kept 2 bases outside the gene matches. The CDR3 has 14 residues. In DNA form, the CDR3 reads TGTGCCAGCAGTGAGACAGGGGGCGACGGGGAGCTGTTTTTT. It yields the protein CASSETGGDGELFF.

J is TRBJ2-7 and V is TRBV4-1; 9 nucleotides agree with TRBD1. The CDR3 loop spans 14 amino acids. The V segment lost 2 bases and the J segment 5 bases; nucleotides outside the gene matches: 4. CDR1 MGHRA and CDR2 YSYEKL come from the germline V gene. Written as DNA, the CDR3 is TGCGCCAGCAGCCAACGGGACAGGGTTGACGAGCAGTACTTC. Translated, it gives CASSQRDRVDEQYF.